These 27 T cell receptor beta chains were sequenced from one sample in a study of spatial heterogeneity in lung cancer. Study outcomes and limitations: It was found that expanded intratumoral alpha and beta TCR counts tracked tumor mutation counts.

Time point: sample taken at primary tumor resection. In TCRdb, the 5' RACE reads were re-called with MiXCR into one record per CDR3 protein. This sample carries 14,000 or so distinct CDR3 sequences, about 4.4% of them seen once, and the ten largest clones take 15% to 20%. Which antigens these TCRs recognize remains unknown. Sample: lung tumor tissue, taken at surgery. The receptor source for this set is a female donor with early-stage non-small cell lung cancer.

Regarding this clonotype: The library was prepared for alpha chains; this beta chain is a stray read, so its frequency means little. This chain links TRBV5-1 with TRBJ1-2; D call uncertain. There are 15 residues in the CDR3. V was pared by 4 bases and J by 6 bases, with 19 bases between. Germline V gene data show CDR1 as SGHRS and CDR2 as YFSETQ. The CDR3: CASSRLPLQSDGYTF. The CDR3 nucleotides read TGCGCCAGCAGCCGCCTTCCCCTGCAAAGTGATGGCTACACCTTC.

This clonotype appeared many times. This beta chain is an unintended read in a library built for alpha chains; its size means little. The chain recombines TRBV3-1 with TRBJ1-5, with D hard to call. Trimming cost V 3 bases and J 4 bases, with 13 bases left between them. The CDR3 has 15 residues. In germline, CDR1 is LGHDT, CDR2 YNNKEL (reference sequence). The CDR3 loop reads CASSHRLGENQPQHF. CDR3 DNA: TGTGCCAGCAGCCATCGACTCGGGGAAAATCAGCCCCAGCATTTT.

This clonotype was observed at least ten times. With the library built for alpha chains, this beta chain is off target and its frequency is not meaningful. This chain joins TRBV12-3 or TRBV12-4 and TRBJ1-1; D gene ambiguous. Trimming pared 2 bases from V and 0 bases from J, leaving 7 bases between. CDR3 length equals 14 residues. CDR3 bases: TGTGCCAGCAGTTTAAAGGAATTGAACACTGAAGCTTTCTTT. This gives the protein CASSLKELNTEAFF.

This clonotype was seen at least ten times. This beta chain was picked up by a library intended for alpha chains and is off target, so its count carries little meaning. The chain combines TRBV6-5 with TRBJ2-5; D not resolved. V lost 8 bases to trimming and J lost 3 bases, with 10 bases between them. The germline CDR1 and CDR2 sequences are MNHEY and SVGAGI. The CDR3 has 12 residues. The CDR3 loop is CASRTVEETQYF. The CDR3, as DNA: TGTGCCAGCCGCACAGTAGAAGAGACCCAGTACTTC.

In this sample, this clonotype turned up many times. Found in a library prepared for alpha chains, this beta chain is an off-target read, and its abundance has little meaning. The chain employs TRBV15 and TRBJ1-1; no reliable D call. Trimming took 1 base from V and 7 from J, leaving 10 bases between them. This CDR3 spans 13 amino acids. Germline V gene lookup returns CDR1 LNHNV and CDR2 YYDKDF (reference sequence). CDR3 protein: CATSRVGEGEAFF. CDR3 DNA sequence: TGTGCCACCAGCAGAGTCGGGGAGGGTGAAGCTTTCTTT.

This clonotype turned up a few times. This beta chain slipped into a library made for alpha chains as a stray read, so its size is not meaningful. The gene calls are TRBV20-1 and TRBJ1-1; D is perhaps TRBD1 (5 bases). CDR3 length: 14 residues. Trimming removed 1 base from V and 0 bases from J, with 9 bases in between. CDR1 DFQATT and CDR2 SNEGSKA come from the germline V gene (reference sequence). The CDR3 here is CSARGDQMNTEAFF. CDR3 bases: TGCAGTGCTAGAGGGGACCAAATGAACACTGAAGCTTTCTTT.

This clonotype was counted between two and nine times. This beta chain lies outside the target of a library built for alpha chains; its clone size means little. The chain couples TRBV14 to TRBJ2-5, with D perhaps assigned TRBD1 or TRBD2 (5 bases each). The CDR3 loop spans 12 amino acids. Germline loops: CDR1 SGHDN, CDR2 FVKESK. Trimming left V 3 bases short and J 5 bases short, with 7 bases between. As DNA, the CDR3 is TGTGCCAGCAGCCAGGGGGTGGAGACCCAGTACTTC. This encodes CASSQGVETQYF.

This clonotype was seen at least ten times. Since the library was made to target alpha chains, this beta chain is a stray read and its abundance is not meaningful. This sequence joins TRBV10-3 and TRBJ1-5, with D possibly being TRBD1 (5 bases). CDR1 is ENHRY, CDR2 SYGVKD, per germline. The CDR3 is made up of 14 amino acids. The ends were cut back, 5 bases at V and 5 bases at J, with 13 bases in the middle. The CDR3 sequence: CAISPSGGYQPQHF. CDR3 bases: TGTGCCATCAGTCCTAGTGGGGGGTATCAGCCCCAGCATTTT.

About this clonotype itself: With the library built for alpha chains, this beta chain is off target and its frequency is not meaningful. This chain joins TRBV7-2 and TRBJ1-5, with 10 bases lining up with TRBD1. Germline CDR1 SGHTA, CDR2 FQGNSA. With 5 bases clipped from V and 9 bases from J, the junction kept 13 bases outside the gene matches. The CDR3 has 16 residues. The CDR3 DNA sequence: TGTGCCAGCAGCACTACGGGACAGGGGTCCCCGGGGCCCCAGCATTTT. This encodes CASSTTGQGSPGPQHF.

At least ten counts were recorded for this clonotype. The size of this beta chain means little, since it is a stray read in a library made for alpha chains. This sequence joins TRBV18 and TRBJ2-2; no clear D. V was clipped by 2 bases and J by 1 base, with 8 bases between them. The CDR3 sequence is 15 residues long. CDR1 is KGHSH, CDR2 LQKENI, per germline. The chain's CDR3 is CASSPSIQNTGELFF. CDR3 DNA: TGTGCCAGCTCACCATCTATCCAGAACACCGGGGAGCTGTTTTTT.

This clonotype was found many times. This beta chain is an unintended read in a library built for alpha chains; its size means little. The rearrangement links TRBV27 to TRBJ2-1, with D maybe TRBD2 (5 bases). From germline, CDR1 is MNHEY and CDR2 SMNVEV (reference sequence). This CDR3 has 13 residues. V was clipped by 2 bases and J by 5 bases, with 7 bases between them. The CDR3 DNA follows: TGTGCCAGCAGTTTAGGCGGGCACAATGAGCAGTTCTTC. Translating gives CASSLGGHNEQFF.

This clonotype was counted ten times or more. This beta chain was picked up by a library intended for alpha chains and is off target, so its count carries little meaning. V and J are TRBV5-1 and TRBJ1-5; the D is unclear. Germline V gene data show CDR1 as SGHRS and CDR2 as YFSETQ. The CDR3 sequence is 15 residues long. V was pared by 4 bases and J by 4 bases, with 15 bases between. CDR3 residues: CASSEVAGKNQPQHF. As DNA, the CDR3 is TGCGCCAGCAGCGAGGTTGCCGGGAAAAATCAGCCCCAGCATTTT. The entire variable domain, with the rest obtained from reference TRBV5-1 and TRBJ1-5, is as follows: KAGVTQTPRYLIKTRGQQVTLSCSPISGHRSVSWYQQTPGQGLQFLFEYFSETQRNKGNFPGRFSGRQFSNSRSEMNVSTLELGDSALYLCASSEVAGKNQPQHFGDGTRLSIL.

This clonotype was counted at least ten times. This beta chain came through as a stray read in a library set up for alpha chains, and its size says little. V gene TRBV2 combines with J gene TRBJ2-2, with D uncertain. V dropped 2 bases and J dropped 4 bases, with 8 bases sitting between them. The V gene's germline CDR1 is SNHLY and CDR2 FYNNEI. The CDR3 spans 14 residues. Here the CDR3 reads CASSERPATGELFF. Written as DNA, the CDR3 is TGTGCCAGCAGTGAAAGGCCCGCCACCGGGGAGCTGTTTTTT.

This clonotype was counted ten times or more. This beta chain came through as a stray read in a library set up for alpha chains, and its size says little. V is TRBV7-2 and J is TRBJ2-6; D possibly uses TRBD1 or TRBD2 (5 bases each). CDR3 size: 16 residues. Germline assignment: CDR1 SGHTA and CDR2 FQGNSA. Trimming removed 3 bases from V and 3 bases from J, with 12 bases in between. The CDR3, as DNA: TGTGCCAGCAGCTTCCGGGGCGCGGATGGGGCCAACGTCCTGACTTTC. This translates into CASSFRGADGANVLTF.

Many counts were recorded for this clonotype. This beta chain was picked up by a library intended for alpha chains and is off target, so its count carries little meaning. This chain uses TRBV11-2 with TRBJ1-2, with 7 bases that match TRBD1. The CDR3 covers 14 residues. With 3 bases clipped from V and 7 bases from J, the junction kept 8 bases outside the gene matches. Germline CDR1 and CDR2: SGHAT and FQNNGV. CDR3 nucleotide sequence: TGTGCCAGCAGCTTCCCGACAGGGCTGGGTGGCTACACCTTC. It yields the protein CASSFPTGLGGYTF. The full variable domain, completed using reference TRBV11-2 and TRBJ1-2, is EAGVAQSPRYKIIEKRQSVAFWCNPISGHATLYWYQQILGQGPKLLIQFQNNGVVDDSQLPKDRFSAERLKGVDSTLKIQPAKLEDSAVYLCASSFPTGLGGYTFGSGTRLTVV.

This clonotype was recorded at least ten times. Being off target in a library aimed at alpha chains, this beta chain has a size of little meaning. The chain combines TRBV12-3 or TRBV12-4 with TRBJ1-6; D remains unclear. This CDR3 region has 15 residues. Trimming took off 8 bases at V and 6 bases at J, with 17 bases between the two ends. The DNA for the CDR3 is TGTGCCAGCTGCAAGTCTGGCAGATTTAATTCACCCCTCCACTTT. It translates to CASCKSGRFNSPLHF.

This clonotype came up many times. As an off-target read in a library built for alpha chains, this beta chain has a frequency of little significance. The V call is TRBV2, the J call TRBJ1-1; TRBD1 matches at 7 bases. V dropped 4 bases and J dropped 5; count of bases not matched to a gene: 7. The CDR3 consists of 14 residues. The germline V gene encodes CDR1 SNHLY and CDR2 FYNNEI. The CDR3 here is CASSVAGGVTEAFF. The CDR3 nucleotides read TGTGCCAGCAGTGTCGCAGGGGGAGTAACTGAAGCTTTCTTT.

The sample holds many counts of this clonotype. In a library made to pick up alpha chains, this beta chain is a stray read with a size that means little. V usage is TRBV6-2 or TRBV6-3 and J usage is TRBJ2-5; D possibly corresponds to TRBD2 (6 bases). This CDR3 spans 14 amino acids. V was cut by 5 bases and J by 2 bases, with 12 bases left in between. Germline assignment: CDR1 MNHEY and CDR2 SVGEGT. CDR3 loop: CASSRGTSQETQYF. The CDR3 DNA is TGTGCCAGCAGTCGCGGGACTTCTCAAGAGACCCAGTACTTC.

This clonotype has at least ten counts. This beta chain is an unintended read in a library built for alpha chains; its size means little. V gene TRBV6-5 combines with J gene TRBJ2-1; 12 bases agree with TRBD2. With 5 bases clipped from V and 4 bases from J, the junction kept 15 bases outside the gene matches. This CDR3 is built from 19 residues. Germline V CDR1 and CDR2: MNHEY, SVGAGI. The CDR3 protein is CASSPRRASGGASYNEQFF. The DNA of the CDR3 is TGTGCCAGCAGTCCCCGCAGGGCTAGCGGGGGGGCCTCTTACAATGAGCAGTTCTTC.

This clonotype was seen at least ten times. This beta chain came through as a stray read in a library set up for alpha chains, and its size says little. V and J are TRBV7-3 and TRBJ2-5; D is perhaps TRBD2 (6 bases). Germline V gene lookup returns CDR1 SGHTA and CDR2 FQGTGA. CDR3 length: 13 amino acids. Trimming removed 5 bases from V and 5 bases from J, with 12 bases in between. Written as DNA, the CDR3 is TGTGCCAGCAGCCTGGGGGGTTCGGAGACCCAGTACTTC. Encoded protein: CASSLGGSETQYF.

By its share, this clonotype is medium-sized. A library made for alpha chains picked up this beta chain off target, so its size means little. The chain uses TRBV28 and TRBJ2-7; 12 nucleotides match TRBD2. CDR3 size: 16 residues. Per the germline V gene, CDR1 is MDHEN and CDR2 is SYDVKM. V trimming: 5 bases; J trimming: 7 bases; junction bases outside the gene matches: 12. Here the CDR3 reads CASSQLAGGGPREQYF. CDR3 sequence (DNA): TGTGCCAGCAGTCAACTAGCGGGGGGTGGGCCTCGGGAGCAGTACTTC.

At least ten counts were recorded for this clonotype. The library was prepared for alpha chains; this beta chain is a stray read, so its frequency means little. The chain links TRBV5-1 to TRBJ2-5; D is unresolved. V lost 2 bases, J lost 5 bases, and 16 bases lay in between. From germline, CDR1 is SGHRS and CDR2 YFSETQ. The CDR3 sequence is 15 residues long. CDR3 bases: TGCGCCAGCAGCTTCGACGAGCTGCTCCGGGAGACCCAGTACTTC. Protein: CASSFDELLRETQYF.

Ten or more counts support this clonotype. Since the library was made to target alpha chains, this beta chain is a stray read and its abundance is not meaningful. The genes are TRBV5-1 and TRBJ2-5; D is possibly TRBD1 or TRBD2 (5 bases each). There are 14 residues in the CDR3. Trimming cost V 1 base and J 5 bases, with 12 bases left between them. Germline loops: CDR1 SGHRS, CDR2 YFSETQ. CDR3: CASSLMGPAETQYF. The CDR3 DNA sequence: TGCGCCAGCAGCTTGATGGGACCAGCGGAGACCCAGTACTTC.

By sample share, this clonotype is medium-sized. Within a library made for alpha chains, this beta chain is off target, and its count is uninformative. The chain is built from TRBV4-3 and TRBJ2-1, with TRBD2 matching 9 bases. CDR1 LGHNA and CDR2 YSLEER come from the germline V gene. J was trimmed by 5 bases and V by 4 bases; bases with no gene match: 12. This CDR3 is 17 amino acids long. The CDR3 is CASSPSGVSGGNNEQFF. The CDR3, as DNA: TGCGCCAGCAGCCCTTCAGGCGTTAGCGGGGGAAACAATGAGCAGTTCTTC.

This clonotype was found many times. The size of this beta chain means little, since it is a stray read in a library made for alpha chains. The rearrangement joins TRBV6-5 to TRBJ1-1; D is possibly TRBD1 (6 bases). The V end was cut by 6 bases, the J end by 1 base, with 9 bases between. Germline CDR1 is MNHEY and CDR2 is SVGAGI. The CDR3 totals 13 residues. The CDR3 DNA follows: TGTGCCAGCAGCCGGACAGAGAACACTGAAGCTTTCTTT. Protein: CASSRTENTEAFF.

This clonotype was picked up many times. This beta chain slipped into a library made for alpha chains as a stray read, so its size is not meaningful. V gene TRBV27 combines with J gene TRBJ1-6; unclear D gene. Germline V gene data show CDR1 as MNHEY and CDR2 as SMNVEV (reference sequence). Trimming stripped 7 bases from V and 7 bases from J, with 23 bases between. This CDR3 has 17 amino acids. CDR3 nucleotides: TGTGCCAGCACCCCCCTTACCCCCTGGCAGGCAAATTCACCCCTCCACTTT. Protein sequence: CASTPLTPWQANSPLHF.

The sample holds many counts of this clonotype. This beta chain is off target for a library built for alpha chains, so its abundance means little. V usage is TRBV4-1 and J usage is TRBJ2-1, with D perhaps matching TRBD2 (5 bases). Germline V gives CDR1 MGHRA, CDR2 YSYEKL. CDR3 length: 15 residues. Trimming left V 4 bases short and J 0 bases short, with 10 bases between. In DNA, the CDR3 is TGCGCCAGCAGCCGGACTCAACACTCCTACAATGAGCAGTTCTTC. Translating it yields CASSRTQHSYNEQFF.